This TCR beta chain was captured by sequencing in a study of blood T cell repertoires in COVID-19. Study context: Italy, Spain and the United States were the sources of the convalescent and acute COVID-19 samples.

Assay: immunoSEQ multiplex PCR; the TCRdb copy retains only in-frame clones and omits some. The table records approximately 240,000 clones, more than 75% of them present only once. Sequenced input: peripheral blood. This clonotype was sampled from a man in his fifties who had recovered from COVID-19.

CDR3 loop: CASSDRDRDGYTF. CDR3 DNA sequence: TGTGCCAGCAGTGACCGGGACAGGGATGGCTACACCTTC. This rearrangement joins TRBV27 to TRBJ1-2, with 9 bases matching TRBD1. The junction had 4 bases not matched to a gene; V was cut back by 5 bases and J by 6 bases. In germline, CDR1 is MNHEY, CDR2 SMNVEV (reference sequence). The CDR3 length is 13 residues.